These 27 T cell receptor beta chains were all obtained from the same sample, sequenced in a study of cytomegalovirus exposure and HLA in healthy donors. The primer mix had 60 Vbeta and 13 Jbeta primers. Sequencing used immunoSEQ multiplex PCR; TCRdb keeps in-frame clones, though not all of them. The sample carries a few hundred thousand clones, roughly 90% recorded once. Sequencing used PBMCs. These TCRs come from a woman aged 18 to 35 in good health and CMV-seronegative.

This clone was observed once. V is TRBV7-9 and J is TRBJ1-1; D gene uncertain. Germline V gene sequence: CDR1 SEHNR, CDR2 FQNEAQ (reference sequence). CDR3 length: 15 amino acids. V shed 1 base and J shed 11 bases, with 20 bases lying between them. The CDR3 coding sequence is TGTGCCAGCAGCTTAGGGCGGGCGGAGGTCGGCCGGGCTTTCTTT. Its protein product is CASSLGRAEVGRAFF.

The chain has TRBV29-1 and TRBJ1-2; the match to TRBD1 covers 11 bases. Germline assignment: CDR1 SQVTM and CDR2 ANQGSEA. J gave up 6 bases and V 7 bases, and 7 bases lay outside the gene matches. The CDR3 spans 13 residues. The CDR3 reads CSADGQGADGYTF. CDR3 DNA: TGCAGCGCCGACGGACAGGGGGCTGATGGCTACACCTTC.

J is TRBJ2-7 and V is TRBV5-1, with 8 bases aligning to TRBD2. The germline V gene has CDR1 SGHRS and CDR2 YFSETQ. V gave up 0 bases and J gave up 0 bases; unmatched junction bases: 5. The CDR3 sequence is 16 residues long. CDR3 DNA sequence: TGCGCCAGCAGCTTGGCCCCGGGAGGGAACTCCTACGAGCAGTACTTC. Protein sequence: CASSLAPGGNSYEQYF.

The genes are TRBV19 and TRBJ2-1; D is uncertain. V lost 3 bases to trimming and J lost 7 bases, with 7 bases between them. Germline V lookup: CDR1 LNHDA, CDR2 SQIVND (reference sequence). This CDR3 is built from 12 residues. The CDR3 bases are TGTGCCAGTAGTATGAGTTGGAATGAGCAGTTCTTC. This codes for CASSMSWNEQFF.

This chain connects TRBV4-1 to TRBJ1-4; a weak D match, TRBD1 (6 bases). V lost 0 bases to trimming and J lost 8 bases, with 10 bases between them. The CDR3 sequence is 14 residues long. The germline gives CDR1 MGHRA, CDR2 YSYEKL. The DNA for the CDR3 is TGCGCCAGCAGCCAAGATCGGGGACAAGAAAAACTGTTTTTT. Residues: CASSQDRGQEKLFF.

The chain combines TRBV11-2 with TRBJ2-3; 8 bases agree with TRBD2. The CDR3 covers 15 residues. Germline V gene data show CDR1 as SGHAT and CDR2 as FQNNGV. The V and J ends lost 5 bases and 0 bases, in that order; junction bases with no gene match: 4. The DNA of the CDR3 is TGTGCCAGCAGCCCCACTAGCGGAAGCACAGATACGCAGTATTTT. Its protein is CASSPTSGSTDTQYF.

The CDR3 sequence: CASSELHHTEAFF. The CDR3 DNA reads as TGTGCCAGCAGTGAATTACACCACACTGAAGCTTTCTTT. The J gene is TRBJ1-1, the V gene TRBV25-1, with D unresolved. Germline CDR1 and CDR2: MGHDK and SYGVNS. V was trimmed by 1 base and J by 3 bases, leaving 6 bases between them. CDR3 length: 13 residues. The full variable domain, completed using reference TRBV25-1 and TRBJ1-1, is EADIYQTPRYLVIGTGKKITLECSQTMGHDKMYWYQQDPGMELHLIHYSYGVNSTEKGDLSSESTVSRIRTEHFPLTLESARPSHTSQYLCASSELHHTEAFFGQGTRLTVV.

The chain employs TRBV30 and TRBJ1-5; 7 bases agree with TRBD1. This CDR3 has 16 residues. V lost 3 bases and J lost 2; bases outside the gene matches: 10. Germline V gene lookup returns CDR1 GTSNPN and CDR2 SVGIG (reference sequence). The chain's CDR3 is CAWRTTEQGGNQPQHF. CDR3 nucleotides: TGTGCCTGGAGGACCACGGAGCAGGGGGGCAATCAGCCCCAGCATTTT.

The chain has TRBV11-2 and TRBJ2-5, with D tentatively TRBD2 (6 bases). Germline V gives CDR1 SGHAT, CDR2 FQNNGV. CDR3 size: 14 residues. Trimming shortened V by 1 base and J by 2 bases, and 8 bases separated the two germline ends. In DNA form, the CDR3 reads TGTGCCAGCAGCTTAGCTGGGGGGCAAGAGACCCAGTACTTC. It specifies CASSLAGGQETQYF. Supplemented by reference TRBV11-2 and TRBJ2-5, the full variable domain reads EAGVAQSPRYKIIEKRQSVAFWCNPISGHATLYWYQQILGQGPKLLIQFQNNGVVDDSQLPKDRFSAERLKGVDSTLKIQPAKLEDSAVYLCASSLAGGQETQYFGPGTRLLVL.

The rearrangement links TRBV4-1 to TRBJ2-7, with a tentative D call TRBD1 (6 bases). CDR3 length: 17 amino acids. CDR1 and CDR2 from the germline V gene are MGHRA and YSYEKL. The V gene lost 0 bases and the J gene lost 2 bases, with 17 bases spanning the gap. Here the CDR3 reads CASSQDTGKEWTYEQYF. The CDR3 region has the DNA TGCGCCAGCAGCCAAGATACAGGGAAAGAATGGACCTACGAGCAGTACTTC.

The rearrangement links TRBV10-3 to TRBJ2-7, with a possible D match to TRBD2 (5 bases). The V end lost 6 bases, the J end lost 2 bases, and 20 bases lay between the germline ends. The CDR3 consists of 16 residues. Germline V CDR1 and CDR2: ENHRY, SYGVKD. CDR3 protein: CAISGLVASSPYEQYF. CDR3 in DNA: TGTGCCATCAGCGGATTAGTGGCTAGCAGCCCCTACGAGCAGTACTTC.

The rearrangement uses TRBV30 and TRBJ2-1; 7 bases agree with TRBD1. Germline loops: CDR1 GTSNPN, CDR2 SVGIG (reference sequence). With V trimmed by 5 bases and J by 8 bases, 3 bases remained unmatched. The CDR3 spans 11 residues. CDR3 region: CAWSQGDEQFF. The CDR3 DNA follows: TGTGCCTGGTCGCAGGGGGATGAGCAGTTCTTC.

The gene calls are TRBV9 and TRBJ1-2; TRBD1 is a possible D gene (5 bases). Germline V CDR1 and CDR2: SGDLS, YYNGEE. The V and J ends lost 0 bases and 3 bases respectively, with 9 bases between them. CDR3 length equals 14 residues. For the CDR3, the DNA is TGTGCCAGCAGCGTAGGGGGGGGTTACTATGGCTACACCTTC. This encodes CASSVGGGYYGYTF. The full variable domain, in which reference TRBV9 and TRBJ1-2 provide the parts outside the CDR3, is DSGVTQTPKHLITATGQRVTLRCSPRSGDLSVYWYQQSLDQGLQFLIQYYNGEERAKGNILERFSAQQFPDLHSELNLSSLELGDSALYFCASSVGGGYYGYTFGSGTRLTVV.

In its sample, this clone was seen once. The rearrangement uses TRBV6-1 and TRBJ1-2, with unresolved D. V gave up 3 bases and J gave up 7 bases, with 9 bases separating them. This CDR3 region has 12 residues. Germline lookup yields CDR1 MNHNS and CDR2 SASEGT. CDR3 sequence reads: CASSDTGSGYTF. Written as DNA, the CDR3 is TGTGCCAGCAGTGACACGGGGAGTGGCTACACCTTC.

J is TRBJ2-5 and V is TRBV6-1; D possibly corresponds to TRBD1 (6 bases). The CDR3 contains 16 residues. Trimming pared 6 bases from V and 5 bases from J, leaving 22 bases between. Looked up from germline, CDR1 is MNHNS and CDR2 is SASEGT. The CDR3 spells CASREKGHSPGETQYF. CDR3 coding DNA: TGTGCCAGCAGAGAAAAGGGACACTCCCCAGGGGAGACCCAGTACTTC.

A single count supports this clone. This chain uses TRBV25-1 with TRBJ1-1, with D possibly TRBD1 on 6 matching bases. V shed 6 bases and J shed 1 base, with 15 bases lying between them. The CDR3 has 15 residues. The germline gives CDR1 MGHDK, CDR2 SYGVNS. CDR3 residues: CASSYRRGANTEAFF. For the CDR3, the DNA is TGTGCCAGCAGCTACCGGCGGGGGGCGAACACTGAAGCTTTCTTT.

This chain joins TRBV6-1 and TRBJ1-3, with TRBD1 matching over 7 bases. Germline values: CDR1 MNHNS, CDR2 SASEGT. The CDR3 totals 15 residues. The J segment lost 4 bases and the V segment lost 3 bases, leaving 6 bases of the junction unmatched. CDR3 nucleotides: TGTGCCAGCAGTGATGAGACAGGGATAGGAAACACCATATATTTT. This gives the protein CASSDETGIGNTIYF.

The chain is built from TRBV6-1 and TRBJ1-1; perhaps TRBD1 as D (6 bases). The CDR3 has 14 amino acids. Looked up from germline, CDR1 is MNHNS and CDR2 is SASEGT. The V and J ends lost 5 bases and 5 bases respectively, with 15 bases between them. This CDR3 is CASSTDRLLTEAFF. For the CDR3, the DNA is TGTGCCAGCAGTACAGACAGGTTACTTACTGAAGCTTTCTTT.

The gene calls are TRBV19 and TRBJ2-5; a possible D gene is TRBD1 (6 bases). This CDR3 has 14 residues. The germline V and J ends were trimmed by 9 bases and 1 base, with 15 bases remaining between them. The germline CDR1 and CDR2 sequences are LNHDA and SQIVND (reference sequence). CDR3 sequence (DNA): TGTGCCAGCGAACAGGGCTTAGTCCAAGAGACCCAGTACTTC. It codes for CASEQGLVQETQYF.

Here the CDR3 reads CASSFTPHRGYNEQFF. DNA for the CDR3: TGTGCCAGCAGTTTTACCCCACACAGGGGCTACAATGAGCAGTTCTTC. V gene TRBV27 combines with J gene TRBJ2-1, with 7 bases matching TRBD1. The CDR3 has 16 amino acids. From germline, CDR1 is MNHEY and CDR2 SMNVEV (reference sequence). Unmatched junction bases numbered 8, after V lost 3 bases and J lost 3 bases.

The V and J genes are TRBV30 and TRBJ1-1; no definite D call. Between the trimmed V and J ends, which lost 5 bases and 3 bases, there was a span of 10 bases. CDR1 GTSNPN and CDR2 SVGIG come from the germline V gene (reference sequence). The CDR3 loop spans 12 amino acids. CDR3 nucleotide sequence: TGTGCCTGGGGGTGGGCAGACACTGAAGCTTTCTTT. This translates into CAWGWADTEAFF.

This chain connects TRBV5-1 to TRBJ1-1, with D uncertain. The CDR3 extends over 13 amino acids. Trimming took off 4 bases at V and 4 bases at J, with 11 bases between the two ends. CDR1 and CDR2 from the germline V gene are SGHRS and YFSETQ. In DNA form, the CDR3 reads TGCGCCAGCAGCATAAAACGAGGCACTGAAGCTTTCTTT. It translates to CASSIKRGTEAFF.

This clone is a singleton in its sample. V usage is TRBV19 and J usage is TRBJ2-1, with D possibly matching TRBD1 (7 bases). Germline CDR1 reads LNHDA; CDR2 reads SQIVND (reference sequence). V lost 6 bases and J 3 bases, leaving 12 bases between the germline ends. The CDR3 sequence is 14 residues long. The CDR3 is CASRRDRVYNEQFF. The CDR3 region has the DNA TGTGCCAGTAGGCGGGACAGAGTCTACAATGAGCAGTTCTTC.

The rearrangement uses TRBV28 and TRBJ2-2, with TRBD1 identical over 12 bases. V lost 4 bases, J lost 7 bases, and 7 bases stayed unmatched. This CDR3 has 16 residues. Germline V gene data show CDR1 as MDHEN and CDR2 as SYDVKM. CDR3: CASSSPGQGAGGELFF. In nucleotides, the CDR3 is TGTGCCAGCAGTTCTCCGGGACAGGGGGCGGGCGGGGAGCTGTTTTTT.

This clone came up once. The CDR3 here is CASSHHQGGGSYGYTF. CDR3 coding DNA: TGTGCCAGCAGCCATCACCAGGGAGGGGGGAGCTATGGCTACACCTTC. The chain uses TRBV11-2 and TRBJ1-2; TRBD1 might be the D (6 bases). The ends were cut back, 5 bases at V and 4 bases at J, with 20 bases in the middle. Germline V gene sequence: CDR1 SGHAT, CDR2 FQNNGV. The CDR3 spans 16 residues.

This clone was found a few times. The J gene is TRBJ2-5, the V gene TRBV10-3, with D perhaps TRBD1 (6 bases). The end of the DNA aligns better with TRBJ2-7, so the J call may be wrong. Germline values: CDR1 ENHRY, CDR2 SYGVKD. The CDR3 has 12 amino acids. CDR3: CAISRGQYEQYF. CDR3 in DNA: TGTGCCATCAGCCGCGGACAGTACGAGCAGTACTTC.

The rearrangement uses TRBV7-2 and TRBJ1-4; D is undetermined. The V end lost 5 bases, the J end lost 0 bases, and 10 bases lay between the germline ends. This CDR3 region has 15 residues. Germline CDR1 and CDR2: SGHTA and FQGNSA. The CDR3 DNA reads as TGTGCCAGCAGCCGAAACAGAGCAACTAATGAAAAACTGTTTTTT. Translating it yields CASSRNRATNEKLFF.